This T cell receptor beta chain was sequenced in a study of PD-1 blockade in classical Hodgkin lymphoma. Overall study findings and caveats: Only CD4+ TCR diversity, not CD8+, had risen significantly by C4D1. The diversity seen at baseline in complete responders resembled that of newly diagnosed patients. Newly diagnosed patients reportedly had lower baseline TCR diversity than healthy donors.

Concerning this clone: Its specificity is not known.

The CDR3 is 13 amino acids. Between the trimmed V and J ends, which lost 10 bases and 0 bases, there was a span of 12 bases. The germline V gene encodes CDR1 SNHLY and CDR2 FYNNEI. There was relapse after autologous stem cell transplantation in every patient, and there was variation in brentuximab vedotin exposure. Complete response, partial response or progressive disease was each patient's best response. This table comes from immunoSEQ multiplex PCR, and its TCRdb copy is limited to in-frame clones, with some not included. The sample records approximately 79,000 clones, roughly 91% being singletons.

This sequence was found in a human donor with classical Hodgkin lymphoma. The genes are TRBV2 and TRBJ1-1; D is unclear. Sequencing used peripheral blood mononuclear cells (PBMCs), obtained before the second cycle of nivolumab. The DNA for the CDR3 is TGTGCCATTAAGGACGGATTGAACACTGAAGCTTTCTTT. Its translation is CAIKDGLNTEAFF.